Listed below are T cell receptor beta chains from one sample, sequenced in a study of T cells in Graves' hyperthyroidism and ophthalmopathy. In TCRdb, the multiplex PCR reads were re-called with MiXCR into one record per CDR3 protein. The sample contains approximately 490,000 distinct CDR3 sequences, less than 25% of which appear only once. Sequenced: blood. Source of these receptors: a woman between 70 and 85 years old with Graves' ophthalmopathy. Each CDR3 is given with its conserved first and last residue. A D gene is named only where the DNA matches it firmly. Rows may omit the clone size; those that give it use once, few, many or a size class.

clone_size: once; j_call: TRBJ2-7; v_call: TRBV5-1; d_call: NA; cdr3_aa: CASRATRELSYEQYF; cdr3_nt: TGCGCCAGCAGGGCCACTCGGGAGTTATCGTACGAGCAGTACTTC
clone_size: NA; j_call: TRBJ1-1; v_call: TRBV6-1; d_call: TRBD1; cdr3_aa: CASSTLRQGAEAFF; cdr3_nt: TGTGCCAGCAGCACCCTGAGACAGGGCGCTGAAGCTTTCTTT
clone_size: NA; j_call: TRBJ2-3; v_call: TRBV7-2; d_call: NA; cdr3_aa: CASSLVERSPGSDTQYF; cdr3_nt: TGTGCCAGCAGCTTAGTTGAGCGATCTCCCGGATCCGATACGCAGTATTTT
clone_size: NA; j_call: TRBJ2-6; v_call: TRBV5-1; d_call: NA; cdr3_aa: CASSSRLSGANVLTF; cdr3_nt: TGCGCCAGCAGCTCCAGGCTCTCTGGGGCCAACGTCCTGACTTTC
clone_size: NA; j_call: TRBJ2-3; v_call: TRBV7-3; d_call: TRBD2; cdr3_aa: CASSFLAGADTQYF; cdr3_nt: TGTGCCAGCAGCTTCTTAGCGGGAGCAGATACGCAGTATTTT
clone_size: NA; j_call: TRBJ2-7; v_call: TRBV27; d_call: TRBD1; cdr3_aa: CASRRTGVNEQYF; cdr3_nt: TGTGCCAGCAGGAGGACAGGGGTAAACGAGCAGTACTTC
clone_size: NA; j_call: TRBJ2-3; v_call: TRBV3-1; d_call: NA; cdr3_aa: CASSFKGTSTDTQYF; cdr3_nt: TGTGCCAGCAGCTTCAAGGGTACTAGCACAGATACGCAGTATTTT
clone_size: NA; j_call: TRBJ2-7; v_call: TRBV7-9; d_call: TRBD2; cdr3_aa: CASSSRTSGRYEQYF; cdr3_nt: TGTGCCAGCAGCTCCAGGACTAGCGGGAGGTACGAGCAGTACTTC
clone_size: NA; j_call: TRBJ2-3; v_call: TRBV7-2; d_call: TRBD2; cdr3_aa: CASSLEAGERDTQYF; cdr3_nt: TGTGCCAGCAGCTTAGAGGCGGGAGAAAGAGATACGCAGTATTTT
clone_size: NA; j_call: TRBJ2-7; v_call: TRBV3-1; d_call: TRBD2; cdr3_aa: CASSQDLAGGYYEQYF; cdr3_nt: TGTGCCAGCAGCCAAGATCTGGCGGGAGGGTATTACGAGCAGTACTTC
clone_size: many; j_call: TRBJ1-4; v_call: TRBV28; d_call: NA; cdr3_aa: CATRGGAGEKLFF; cdr3_nt: TGTGCCACTCGGGGGGGCGCGGGAGAAAAACTGTTTTTT
clone_size: few; j_call: TRBJ1-5; v_call: TRBV20-1; d_call: NA; cdr3_aa: CSARGAGGRYQPQHF; cdr3_nt: TGCAGTGCTAGAGGCGCCGGGGGTCGGTATCAGCCCCAGCATTTT
clone_size: few; j_call: TRBJ1-2; v_call: TRBV5-8; d_call: NA; cdr3_aa: CASSFRPRGYTF; cdr3_nt: TGTGCCAGCAGCTTCCGCCCAAGGGGCTACACCTTC
clone_size: few; j_call: TRBJ2-7; v_call: TRBV7-2; d_call: NA; cdr3_aa: CASSFLAISYEQYF; cdr3_nt: TGTGCCAGCAGCTTTCTAGCGATCTCCTACGAGCAGTACTTC
clone_size: NA; j_call: TRBJ1-3; v_call: TRBV7-8; d_call: NA; cdr3_aa: CASRSWRGNTIYF; cdr3_nt: TGTGCCAGCAGATCCTGGAGGGGAAACACCATATATTTT
clone_size: many; j_call: TRBJ2-3; v_call: TRBV11-2; d_call: TRBD2; cdr3_aa: CASSSLQGTSGRGDTQYF; cdr3_nt: TGTGCCAGCAGCTCACTCCAAGGGACTAGCGGGAGAGGGGATACGCAGTATTTT